One and the same sample provided the 10 T cell receptor beta chains below, sequenced in a study of T cells after yellow fever vaccination. TCRdb itself ran the 5' RACE reads through MiXCR, one entry per CDR3 protein. The sample shows roughly 330,000 distinct CDR3 sequences, approximately 3.9% of them seen only once. The source was PBMCs, collected 5 days after the yellow fever booster vaccination. These receptors were collected from a man younger than 35 who received the YFV17D yellow fever vaccine.

There are a few counts of this clonotype. CDR3 sequence reads: CATSPSSDTQYF. For the CDR3, the DNA is TGTGCCACCTCGCCAAGTTCAGATACGCAGTATTTT. The J gene is TRBJ2-3, the V gene TRBV6-6; no clear D. The V end was cut by 10 bases, the J end by 4 bases, with 12 bases between. CDR1 is MNHNY, CDR2 SVGAGI, per germline (reference sequence). This CDR3 spans 12 amino acids.

The V call is TRBV19, the J call TRBJ2-5; 10 bases map to TRBD1. The CDR3 is 16 residues long. The junction had 11 bases not matched to a gene; V was cut back by 6 bases and J by 4 bases. CDR1 and CDR2 (germline): LNHDA, SQIVND (reference sequence). CDR3 amino acids: CASSLYWGQGLETQYF. The DNA of the CDR3 is TGTGCCAGTAGCCTTTATTGGGGACAGGGGTTAGAGACCCAGTACTTC.

This clonotype has more than one count but fewer than ten. The chain carries TRBV10-3 and TRBJ1-4, with 7 nucleotides matching TRBD1. The CDR3 sequence is 15 residues long. Germline V gene data show CDR1 as ENHRY and CDR2 as SYGVKD. Germline trimming cut 5 bases from V and 7 bases from J; bases unmatched to any gene: 10. CDR3: CAISRNRGVGEKLFF. The CDR3, as DNA: TGTGCCATCAGTAGGAACAGGGGAGTGGGTGAAAAACTGTTTTTT.

This clonotype showed up just a few times. This CDR3 is CASSLGTGLRETQYF. CDR3 sequence (DNA): TGTGCCAGCAGCTTAGGGACAGGGCTTAGAGAGACCCAGTACTTC. The genes are TRBV7-8 and TRBJ2-5; TRBD1 aligns across 8 bases. The CDR3 covers 15 residues. After removal of 1 base from V and 4 bases from J, the junction contained 5 bases not matched to a gene. Germline V gene sequence: CDR1 SGHVS, CDR2 FQNEAQ.

This chain connects TRBV6-2 or TRBV6-3 to TRBJ2-3; 7 bases match TRBD1. Germline values: CDR1 MNHEY, CDR2 SVGEGT. This CDR3 comprises 18 residues. Germline trimming cut 6 bases from V and 5 bases from J; bases unmatched to any gene: 20. CDR3 in DNA: TGTGCCAGCAGGCAGCTCGCCGGGTGGCAGGGGGTCTTAGATACGCAGTATTTT. Translation: CASRQLAGWQGVLDTQYF.

At least ten counts were recorded for this clonotype. This chain links TRBV5-4 with TRBJ1-2; D is unclear. Germline V gene lookup returns CDR1 SGHNT and CDR2 YYREEE (reference sequence). The CDR3 extends over 16 amino acids. The V gene lost 2 bases and the J gene lost 1 base, with 15 bases spanning the gap. In nucleotides, the CDR3 is TGTGCCAGCAGCTTCGGCGGCGGGAAGAGTAACTATGGCTACACCTTC. Its protein is CASSFGGGKSNYGYTF.

This clonotype has a count of ten or more. This chain uses TRBV7-2 with TRBJ2-5; possible D gene TRBD2, 5 bases. Germline loops: CDR1 SGHTA, CDR2 FQGNSA. The CDR3 runs 13 residues. V was cut by 3 bases and J by 5 bases, with 10 bases left in between. In DNA form, the CDR3 reads TGTGCCAGCAGCTTTACCCGGAGGGAGACCCAGTACTTC. Translated: CASSFTRRETQYF.

This clonotype was detected ten times or more. The chain couples TRBV6-5 to TRBJ1-5; maybe TRBD1 (5 bases). The CDR3 runs 15 residues. The germline V and J ends were trimmed by 2 bases and 2 bases, with 10 bases remaining between them. Per the germline V gene, CDR1 is MNHEY and CDR2 is SVGAGI. In DNA form, the CDR3 reads TGTGCCAGCAGTTACGGGGGTACGGGCAATCAGCCCCAGCATTTT. Its protein is CASSYGGTGNQPQHF.

This clonotype was seen many times. J is TRBJ1-5 and V is TRBV12-3 or TRBV12-4; D uncertain. This CDR3 region has 13 residues. The germline V and J ends were trimmed by 7 bases and 4 bases, with 11 bases remaining between them. The CDR3 sequence: CASTRDRNQPQHF. The DNA for the CDR3 is TGTGCCAGCACCCGAGACCGTAATCAGCCCCAGCATTTT.

Only a few counts were recorded for this clonotype. V gene TRBV12-3 or TRBV12-4 combines with J gene TRBJ1-1; 9 nucleotides agree with TRBD1. Losses at the gene ends were 5 bases for V and 4 bases for J; bases not matched to a gene: 8. This CDR3 is built from 15 residues. In DNA, the CDR3 is TGTGCCAGCAGTCGACAGGGGGACGCCACCACTGAAGCTTTCTTT. It codes for CASSRQGDATTEAFF.